The clone carrying this T cell receptor (beta chain) was detected many times. Antigen unknown. Researchers took RNA transcripts and amplified the TCR beta CDR3 regions from them. The HTBI primer set drove a first-round RT-PCR of the TCR CDR3. From the multiplex PCR reads, TCRdb called clonotypes with MiXCR, one entry per CDR3 protein. The sample has about 360,000 distinct CDR3 sequences; under 15% are singletons. This specimen comes from a study of T cells in Graves' hyperthyroidism and ophthalmopathy. Whole-study findings and limits: A model using 13 V-J features told ophthalmopathy apart from stable hyperthyroidism.

The clonotype was recovered from a woman between 18 and 29 years old with Graves' hyperthyroidism. The specimen was blood.

The CDR3 coding sequence is TGCGCCAGCAGCTTCCCAACCTTGACTAGCTTATCGTCGGGCTACAATGAGCAGTTCTTC. Translation gives CASSFPTLTSLSSGYNEQFF. The chain links TRBV5-1 to TRBJ2-1; 7 bases map to TRBD2. Germline V gene data show CDR1 as SGHRS and CDR2 as YFSETQ. This CDR3 has 20 residues. The V segment lost 2 bases and the J segment 3 bases; nucleotides outside the gene matches: 20.